Described below is a single T cell receptor (beta chain) sequence and its context. Its antigen remains unidentified. The data originate from a study of shared clonotypes between healthy human individuals. Splitting of each subset's genomic DNA was done evenly across several immunoSEQ plates. TCRdb's copy holds only in-frame clones and misses some; the assay was immunoSEQ multiplex PCR. This table has 780,000 or so clones, 55% to 80% appearing once. Study-level findings and limits: Naive subsets tended to show greater estimated richness than memory subsets. Of the naive CD4 clonotypes, around 4.9% were shared across a few donors.

The germline CDR1 and CDR2 sequences are LGHNT and FRNRAP. The length of the CDR3 is 14 residues. V lost 7 bases to trimming and J lost 6 bases, with 18 bases between them. The clonotype was recovered from a young woman in good health. Sequencing was done on a sample of memory CD4+ T cells sorted from blood. Subset specified: CD45RA-negative fraction. The V and J genes are TRBV12-5 and TRBJ2-5; the D gene could be TRBD1 or TRBD2 (5 bases each). CDR3 sequence reads: CASAHPGGSKTQYF. CDR3 nucleotides: TGTGCTAGTGCTCATCCTGGGGGTAGTAAGACCCAGTACTTC.